This paragraph covers one TCR beta chain sequence. The target antigen is unknown. The sample is drawn from a study of T cells in Graves' hyperthyroidism and ophthalmopathy. Study findings and constraints: The model's output predicted ophthalmopathy at a median of roughly seven months prior to onset.

V shed 2 bases and J shed 1 base, with 6 bases lying between them. This CDR3 is 14 amino acids long. CDR1 is LNHNV, CDR2 YYDKDF, per germline (reference sequence). Using RNA transcripts as the source, TCR beta CDR3 regions were amplified. The TCR CDR3 was amplified in a first-round RT-PCR using the HTBI primer set. TCRdb re-analysed the multiplex PCR reads in MiXCR, keeping a single row per CDR3 protein. Of 730,000 or so distinct CDR3 sequences listed, 15% to 20% are singletons. Sample: blood. The rearrangement joins TRBV15 to TRBJ2-1, with no clear D. This sequence was found in a woman between 45 and 60 years old with Graves' hyperthyroidism that later progressed to Graves' ophthalmopathy. CDR3 loop: CATSRYGSYNEQFF. In nucleotides, the CDR3 is TGTGCCACCAGCAGATACGGGTCCTACAATGAGCAGTTCTTC. The full variable domain, its missing parts supplied by reference TRBV15 and TRBJ2-1, is DAMVIQNPRYQVTQFGKPVTLSCSQTLNHNVMYWYQQKSSQAPKLLFHYYDKDFNNEADTPDNFQSRRPNTSFCFLDIRSPGLGDTAMYLCATSRYGSYNEQFFGPGTRLTVL.